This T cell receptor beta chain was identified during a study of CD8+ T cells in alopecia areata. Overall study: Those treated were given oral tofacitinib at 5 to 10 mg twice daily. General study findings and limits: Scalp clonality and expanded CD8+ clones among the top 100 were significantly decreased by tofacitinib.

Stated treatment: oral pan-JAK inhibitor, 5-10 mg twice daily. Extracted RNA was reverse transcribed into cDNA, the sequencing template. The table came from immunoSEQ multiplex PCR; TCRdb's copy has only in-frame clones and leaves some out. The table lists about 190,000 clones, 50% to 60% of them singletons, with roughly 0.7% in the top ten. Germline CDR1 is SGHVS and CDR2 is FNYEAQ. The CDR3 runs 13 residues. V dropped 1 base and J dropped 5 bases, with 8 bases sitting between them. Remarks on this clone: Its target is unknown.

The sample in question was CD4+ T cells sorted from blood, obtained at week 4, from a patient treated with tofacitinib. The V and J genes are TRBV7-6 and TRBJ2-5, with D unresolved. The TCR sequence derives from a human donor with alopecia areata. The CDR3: CASSLVMRETQYF. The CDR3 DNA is TGTGCCAGCAGCTTAGTAATGCGGGAGACCCAGTACTTC.